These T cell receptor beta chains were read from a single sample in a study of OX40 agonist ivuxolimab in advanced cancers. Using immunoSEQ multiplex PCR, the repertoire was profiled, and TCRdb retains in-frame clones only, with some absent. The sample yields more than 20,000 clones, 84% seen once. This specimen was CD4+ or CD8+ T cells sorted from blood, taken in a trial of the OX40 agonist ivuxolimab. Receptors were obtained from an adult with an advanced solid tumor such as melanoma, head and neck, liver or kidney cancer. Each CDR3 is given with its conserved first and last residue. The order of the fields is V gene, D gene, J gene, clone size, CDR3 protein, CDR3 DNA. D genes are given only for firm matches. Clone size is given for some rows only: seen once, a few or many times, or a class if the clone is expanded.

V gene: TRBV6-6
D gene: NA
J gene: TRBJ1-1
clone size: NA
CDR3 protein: CASSWNTEAFF
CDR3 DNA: TGTGCCAGCAGCTGGAACACTGAAGCTTTCTTT

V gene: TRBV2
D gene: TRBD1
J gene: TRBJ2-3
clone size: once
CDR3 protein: CASRRDSYTDTQYF
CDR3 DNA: TGTGCCAGCAGGAGGGACAGTTACACAGATACGCAGTATTTT

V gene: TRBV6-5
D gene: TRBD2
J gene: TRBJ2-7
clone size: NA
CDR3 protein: CASSPGGSLFNEQYF
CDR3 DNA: TGTGCCAGCAGTCCCGGGGGGTCACTGTTTAACGAGCAGTACTTC

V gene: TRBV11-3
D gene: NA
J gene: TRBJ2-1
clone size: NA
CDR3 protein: CASSSDSGEQFF
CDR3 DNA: TGTGCCAGCAGCTCGGACTCCGGTGAGCAGTTCTTC

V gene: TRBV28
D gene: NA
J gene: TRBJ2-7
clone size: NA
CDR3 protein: CASSSSVSYEQYF
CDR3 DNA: TGTGCCAGCAGTTCTAGCGTCTCCTACGAGCAGTACTTC

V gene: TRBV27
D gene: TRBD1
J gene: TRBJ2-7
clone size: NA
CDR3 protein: CASGRQGPPYEQYF
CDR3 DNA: TGTGCCAGTGGCCGACAGGGGCCCCCCTACGAGCAGTACTTC

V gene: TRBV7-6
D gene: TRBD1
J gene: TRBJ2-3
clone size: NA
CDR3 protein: CASSPSPGTGGDTQYF
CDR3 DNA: TGTGCCAGCAGCCCAAGTCCCGGGACAGGGGGAGATACGCAGTATTTT

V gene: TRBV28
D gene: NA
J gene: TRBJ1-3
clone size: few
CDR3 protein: CASSTSGVHSGNTIYF
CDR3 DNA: TGTGCCAGCAGTACCTCAGGGGTCCACTCTGGAAACACCATATATTTT

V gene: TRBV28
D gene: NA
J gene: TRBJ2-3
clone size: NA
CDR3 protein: CASSLADSSTDTQYF
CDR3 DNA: TGTGCCAGCAGTTTAGCGGACAGTAGCACAGATACGCAGTATTTT

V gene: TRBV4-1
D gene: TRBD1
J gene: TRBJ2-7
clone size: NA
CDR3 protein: CASSQPARGSYEQYF
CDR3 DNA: TGCGCCAGCAGCCAACCCGCCAGGGGGTCCTACGAGCAGTACTTC

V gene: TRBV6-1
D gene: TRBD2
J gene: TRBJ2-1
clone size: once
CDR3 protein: CASSEGLAGGEEQFF
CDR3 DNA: TGTGCCAGCAGTGAAGGACTAGCGGGGGGGGAAGAGCAGTTCTTC

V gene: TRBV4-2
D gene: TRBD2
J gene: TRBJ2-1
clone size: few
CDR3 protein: CASSQDRTSGYEQFF
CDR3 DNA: TGTGCCAGCAGCCAAGATCGAACTAGCGGCTATGAGCAGTTCTTC

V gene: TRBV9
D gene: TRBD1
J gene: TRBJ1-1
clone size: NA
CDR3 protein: CASSVEGTGGFGNTEAFF
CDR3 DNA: TGTGCCAGCAGCGTAGAAGGGACAGGGGGCTTCGGGAACACTGAAGCTTTCTTT

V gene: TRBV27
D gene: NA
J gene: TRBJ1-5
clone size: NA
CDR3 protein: CASSLSNSNQPQHF
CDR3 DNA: TGTGCCAGCAGTTTATCGAACAGCAATCAGCCCCAGCATTTT

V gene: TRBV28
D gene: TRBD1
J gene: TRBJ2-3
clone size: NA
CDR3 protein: CASSLWGEKMAGGLRDTQYF
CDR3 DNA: TGTGCCAGCAGCCTATGGGGGGAAAAGATGGCAGGGGGCTTAAGAGATACGCAGTATTTT

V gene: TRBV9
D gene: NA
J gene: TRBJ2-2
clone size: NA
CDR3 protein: CASSPGRESTGELFF
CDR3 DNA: TGTGCCAGCAGCCCGGGACGGGAGAGCACCGGGGAGCTGTTTTTT

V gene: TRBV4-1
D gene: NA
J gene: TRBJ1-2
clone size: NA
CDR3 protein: CASSQDGDSLYGYTF
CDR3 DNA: TGCGCCAGCAGCCAAGATGGGGATTCTCTCTATGGCTACACCTTC

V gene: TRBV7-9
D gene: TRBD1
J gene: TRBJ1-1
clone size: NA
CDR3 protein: CASSPGQYMNTEAFF
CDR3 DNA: TGTGCCAGCAGCCCGGGACAGTACATGAACACTGAAGCTTTCTTT

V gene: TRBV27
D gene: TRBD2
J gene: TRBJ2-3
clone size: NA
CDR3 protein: CASSPISGTSTDTQYF
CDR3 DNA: TGTGCCAGCAGTCCCATTAGCGGGACCAGCACAGATACGCAGTATTTT

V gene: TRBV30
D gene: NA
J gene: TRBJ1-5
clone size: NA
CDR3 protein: CAWSTGASNQPQHF
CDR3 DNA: TGTGCCTGGAGTACGGGGGCGAGCAATCAGCCCCAGCATTTT

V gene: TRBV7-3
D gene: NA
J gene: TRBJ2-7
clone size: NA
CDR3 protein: CASSYGRTYEQYF
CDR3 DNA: TGTGCCAGCAGCTACGGACGGACCTACGAGCAGTACTTC

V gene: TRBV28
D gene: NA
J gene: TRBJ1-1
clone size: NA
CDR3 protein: CASSKTYFTEAFF
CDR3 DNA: TGTGCCAGCAGTAAAACGTACTTCACTGAAGCTTTCTTT

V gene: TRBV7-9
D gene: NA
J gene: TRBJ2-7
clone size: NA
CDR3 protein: CASSVDSSHEQYF
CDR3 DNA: TGTGCCAGCAGCGTGGACAGTTCGCACGAGCAGTACTTC

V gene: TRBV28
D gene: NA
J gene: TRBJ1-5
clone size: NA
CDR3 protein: CASSLLGGAGSNQPQHF
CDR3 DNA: TGTGCCAGCAGTTTATTGGGGGGGGCAGGGAGCAATCAGCCCCAGCATTTT

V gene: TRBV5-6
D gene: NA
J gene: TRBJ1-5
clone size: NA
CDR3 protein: CASSFAGAAQPQHF
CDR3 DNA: TGTGCCAGCAGCTTTGCAGGGGCAGCTCAGCCCCAGCATTTT

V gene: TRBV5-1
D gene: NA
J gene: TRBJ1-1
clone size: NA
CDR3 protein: CASSLWDTNTEAFF
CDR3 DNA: TGCGCCAGCAGCTTGTGGGACACCAACACTGAAGCTTTCTTT

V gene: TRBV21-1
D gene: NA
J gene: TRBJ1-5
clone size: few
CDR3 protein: CASSKGRRHKDQPQHF
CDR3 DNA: TGTGCCAGCAGCAAAGGGAGAAGACACAAAGATCAGCCCCAGCATTTT

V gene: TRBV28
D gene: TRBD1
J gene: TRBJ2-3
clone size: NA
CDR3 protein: CASSPDRGTDTQYF
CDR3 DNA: TGTGCCAGCAGTCCGGACAGGGGCACAGATACGCAGTATTTT

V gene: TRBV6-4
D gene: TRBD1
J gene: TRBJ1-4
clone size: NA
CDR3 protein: CANPGQRNEKLFF
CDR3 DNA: TGTGCCAACCCGGGACAGAGAAACGAAAAACTGTTTTTT

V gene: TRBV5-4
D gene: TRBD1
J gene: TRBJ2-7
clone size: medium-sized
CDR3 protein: CASTDRGGSYEQYF
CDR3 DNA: TGTGCCAGCACGGACAGGGGGGGAAGCTACGAGCAGTACTTC

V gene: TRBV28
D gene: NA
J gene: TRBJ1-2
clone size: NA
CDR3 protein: CASSPLRGGWGYGYTF
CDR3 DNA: TGTGCCAGCAGTCCCCTCAGGGGAGGGTGGGGCTATGGCTACACCTTC

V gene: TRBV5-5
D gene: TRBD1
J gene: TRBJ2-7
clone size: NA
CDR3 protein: CASSSQTGGITYEQYF
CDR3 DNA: TGTGCCAGCAGCTCCCAAACAGGGGGGATAACCTACGAGCAGTACTTC

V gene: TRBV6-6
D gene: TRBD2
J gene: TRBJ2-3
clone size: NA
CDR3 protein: CASSSSGRGADTQYF
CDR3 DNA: TGTGCCAGCAGCTCGAGCGGGAGAGGCGCAGATACGCAGTATTTT

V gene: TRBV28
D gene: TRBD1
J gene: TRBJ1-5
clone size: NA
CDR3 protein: CASTGQPYQPQHF
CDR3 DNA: TGTGCCAGCACGGGACAGCCCTATCAGCCCCAGCATTTT

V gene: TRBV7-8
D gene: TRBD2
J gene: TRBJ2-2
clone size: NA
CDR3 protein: CATLQRDRGTGELFF
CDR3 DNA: TGTGCCACCCTCCAGCGGGATAGGGGAACCGGGGAGCTGTTTTTT

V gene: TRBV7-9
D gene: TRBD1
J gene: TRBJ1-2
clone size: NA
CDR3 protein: CASSSPGGSNYGYTF
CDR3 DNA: TGTGCCAGCAGCTCGCCAGGGGGGAGTAACTATGGCTACACCTTC

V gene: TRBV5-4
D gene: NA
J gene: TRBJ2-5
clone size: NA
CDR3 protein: CASSPHRQETQYF
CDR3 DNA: TGTGCCAGCAGCCCCCACCGCCAAGAGACCCAGTACTTC

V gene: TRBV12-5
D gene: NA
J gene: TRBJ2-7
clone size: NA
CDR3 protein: CASGDGGGLGEQYF
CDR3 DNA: TGTGCTAGTGGTGACGGGGGAGGTTTGGGCGAGCAGTACTTC

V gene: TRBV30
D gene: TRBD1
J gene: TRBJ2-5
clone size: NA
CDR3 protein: CAWRDRGRETQYF
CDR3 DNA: TGTGCCTGGAGGGACAGGGGGCGGGAGACCCAGTACTTC

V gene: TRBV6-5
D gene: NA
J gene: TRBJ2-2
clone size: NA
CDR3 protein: CASSYSLTAGELFF
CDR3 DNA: TGTGCCAGCAGTTACTCATTGACAGCCGGGGAGCTGTTTTTT

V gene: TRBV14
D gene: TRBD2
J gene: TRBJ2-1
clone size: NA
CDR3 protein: CASSQSSGTYNEQFF
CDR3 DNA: TGTGCCAGCAGCCAATCTAGCGGGACCTACAATGAGCAGTTCTTC

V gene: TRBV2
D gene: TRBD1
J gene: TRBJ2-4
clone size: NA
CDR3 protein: CASRPRQGESKNIQYF
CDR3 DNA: TGTGCCAGCAGACCTCGACAGGGTGAATCCAAAAACATTCAGTACTTC